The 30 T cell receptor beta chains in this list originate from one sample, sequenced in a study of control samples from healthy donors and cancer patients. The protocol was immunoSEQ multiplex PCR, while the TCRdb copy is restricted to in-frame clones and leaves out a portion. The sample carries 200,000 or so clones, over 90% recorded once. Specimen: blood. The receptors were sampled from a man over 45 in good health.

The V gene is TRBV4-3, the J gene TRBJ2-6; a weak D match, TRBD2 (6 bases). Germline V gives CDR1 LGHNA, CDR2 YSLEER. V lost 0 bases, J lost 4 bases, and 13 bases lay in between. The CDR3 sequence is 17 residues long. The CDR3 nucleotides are TGCGCCAGCAGCCAAGATCTCATGGGGGGAGGGGCCAACGTCCTGACTTTC. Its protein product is CASSQDLMGGGANVLTF.

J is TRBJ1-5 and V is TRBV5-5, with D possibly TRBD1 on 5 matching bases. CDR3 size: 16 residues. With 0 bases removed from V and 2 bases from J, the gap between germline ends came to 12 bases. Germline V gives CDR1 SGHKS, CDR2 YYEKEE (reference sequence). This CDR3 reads CASSLEGDSRNQPQHF. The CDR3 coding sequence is TGTGCCAGCAGCTTGGAAGGAGACAGCCGCAATCAGCCCCAGCATTTT.

The CDR3 is CASTQGGQGTDTQYF. Written as DNA, the CDR3 is TGTGCCAGCACTCAAGGGGGACAGGGGACAGATACGCAGTATTTT. V gene TRBV2 combines with J gene TRBJ2-3; 10 nucleotides line up with TRBD1. Trimming at V came to 7 bases and at J to 3 bases, leaving 7 bases not matched to a gene. The CDR3 is made up of 15 amino acids. CDR1 is SNHLY, CDR2 FYNNEI, per germline.

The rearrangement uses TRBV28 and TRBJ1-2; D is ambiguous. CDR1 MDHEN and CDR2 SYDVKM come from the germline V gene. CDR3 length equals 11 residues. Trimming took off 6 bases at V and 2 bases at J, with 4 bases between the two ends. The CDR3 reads CASRINYGYTF. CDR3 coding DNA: TGTGCCAGCAGGATAAACTATGGCTACACCTTC.

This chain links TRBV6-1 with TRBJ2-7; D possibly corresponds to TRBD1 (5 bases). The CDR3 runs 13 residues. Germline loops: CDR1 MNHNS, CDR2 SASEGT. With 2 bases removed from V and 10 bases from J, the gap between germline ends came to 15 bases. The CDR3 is CASSEFAETAQYV. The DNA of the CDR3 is TGTGCCAGCAGTGAATTCGCGGAGACAGCACAGTACGTC.

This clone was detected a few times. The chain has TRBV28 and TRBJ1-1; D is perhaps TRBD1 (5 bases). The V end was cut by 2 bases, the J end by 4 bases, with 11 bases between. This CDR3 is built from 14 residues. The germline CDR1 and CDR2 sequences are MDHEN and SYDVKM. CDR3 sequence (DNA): TGTGCCAGCAGTTTACCGGACAAGTCCACTGAAGCTTTCTTT. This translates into CASSLPDKSTEAFF.

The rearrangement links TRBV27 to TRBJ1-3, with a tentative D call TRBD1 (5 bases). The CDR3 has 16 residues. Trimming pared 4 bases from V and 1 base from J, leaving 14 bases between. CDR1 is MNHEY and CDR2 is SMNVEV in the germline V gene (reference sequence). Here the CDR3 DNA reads TGTGCCAGCAGTTCTTTCCCAGGGAAGTCTGGAAACACCATATATTTT. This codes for CASSSFPGKSGNTIYF.

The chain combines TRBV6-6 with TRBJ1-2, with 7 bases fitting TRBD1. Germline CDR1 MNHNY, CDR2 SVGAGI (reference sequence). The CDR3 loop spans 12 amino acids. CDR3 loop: CASATGIYGYTF. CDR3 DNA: TGTGCTTCTGCGACAGGGATATATGGCTACACCTTC.

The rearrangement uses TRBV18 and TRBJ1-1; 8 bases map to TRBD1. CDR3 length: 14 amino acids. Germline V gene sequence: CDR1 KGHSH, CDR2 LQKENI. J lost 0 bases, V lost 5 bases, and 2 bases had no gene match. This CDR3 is CASSAGGMNTEAFF. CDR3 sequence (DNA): TGTGCCAGCTCAGCAGGGGGCATGAACACTGAAGCTTTCTTT.

This chain's CDR3 is CASSMMGDNQPQHF. CDR3 DNA: TGTGCCAGTAGTATGATGGGAGATAATCAGCCCCAGCATTTT. V is TRBV19 and J is TRBJ1-5; D is unresolved. With 3 bases removed from V and 4 bases from J, the gap between germline ends came to 10 bases. There are 14 residues in the CDR3. Germline V gene sequence: CDR1 LNHDA, CDR2 SQIVND (reference sequence).

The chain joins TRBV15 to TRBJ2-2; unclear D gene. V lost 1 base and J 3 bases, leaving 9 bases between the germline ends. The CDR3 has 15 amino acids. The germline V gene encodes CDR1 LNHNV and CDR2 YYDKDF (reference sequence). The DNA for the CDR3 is TGTGCCACCAGCAGAGGTTTATTGGACACCGGGGAGCTGTTTTTT. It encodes CATSRGLLDTGELFF.

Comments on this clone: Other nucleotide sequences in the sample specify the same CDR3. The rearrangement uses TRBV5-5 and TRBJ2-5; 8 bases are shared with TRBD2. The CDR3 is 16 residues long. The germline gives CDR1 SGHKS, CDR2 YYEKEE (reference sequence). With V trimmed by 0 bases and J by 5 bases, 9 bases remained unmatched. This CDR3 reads CASSLDVGGGWETQYF. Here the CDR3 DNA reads TGTGCCAGCAGCTTGGATGTTGGCGGGGGGTGGGAGACCCAGTACTTC.

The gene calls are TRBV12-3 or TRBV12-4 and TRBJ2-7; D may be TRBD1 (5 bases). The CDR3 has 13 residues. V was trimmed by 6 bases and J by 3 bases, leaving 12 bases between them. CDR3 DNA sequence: TGTGCCAGCAGGCAGACAGTGTTCTACGAGCAGTACTTC. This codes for CASRQTVFYEQYF.

The CDR3 bases are TGTGCCAGCAGCTTAGTCAGGACGAACTATGGCTACACCTTC. Amino acid sequence: CASSLVRTNYGYTF. This chain joins TRBV13 and TRBJ1-2; unclear D gene. The V end lost 1 base, the J end lost 2 bases, and 8 bases lay between the germline ends. The CDR3 covers 14 residues. The germline CDR1 and CDR2 sequences are PRHDT and FYEKMQ (reference sequence).

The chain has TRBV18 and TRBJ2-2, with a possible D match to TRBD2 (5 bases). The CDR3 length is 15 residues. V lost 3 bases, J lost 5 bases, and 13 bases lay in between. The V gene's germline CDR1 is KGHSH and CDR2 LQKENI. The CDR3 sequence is CASSPELTGTGELFF. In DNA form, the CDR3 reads TGTGCCAGCTCACCGGAGCTAACGGGGACCGGGGAGCTGTTTTTT.

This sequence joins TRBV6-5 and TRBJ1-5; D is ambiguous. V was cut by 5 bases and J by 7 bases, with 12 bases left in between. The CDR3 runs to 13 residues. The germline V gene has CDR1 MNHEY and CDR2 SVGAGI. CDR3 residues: CASSRTGGQPQHF. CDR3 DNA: TGTGCCAGCAGTCGAACCGGTGGACAGCCCCAGCATTTT.

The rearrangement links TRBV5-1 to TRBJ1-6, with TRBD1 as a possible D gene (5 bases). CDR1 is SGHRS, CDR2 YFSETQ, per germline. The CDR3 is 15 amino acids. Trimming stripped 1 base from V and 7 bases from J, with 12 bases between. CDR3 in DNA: TGCGCCAGCAGCTTGAATGACGGGGGAAATTCACCCCTCCACTTT. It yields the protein CASSLNDGGNSPLHF.

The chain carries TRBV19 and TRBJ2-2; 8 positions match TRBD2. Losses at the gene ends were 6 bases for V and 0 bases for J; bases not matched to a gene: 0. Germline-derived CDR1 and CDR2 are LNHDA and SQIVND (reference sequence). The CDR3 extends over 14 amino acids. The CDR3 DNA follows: TGTGCCAGTAGCGGGGGGGCGAACACCGGGGAGCTGTTTTTT. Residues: CASSGGANTGELFF.

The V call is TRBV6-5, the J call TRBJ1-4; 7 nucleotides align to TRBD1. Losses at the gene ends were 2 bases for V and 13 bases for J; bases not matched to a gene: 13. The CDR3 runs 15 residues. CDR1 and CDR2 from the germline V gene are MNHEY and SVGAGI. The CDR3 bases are TGTGCCAGCAGTTACGTCTCCGACAGGGAGGGGCGACTGTTTTTT. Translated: CASSYVSDREGRLFF.

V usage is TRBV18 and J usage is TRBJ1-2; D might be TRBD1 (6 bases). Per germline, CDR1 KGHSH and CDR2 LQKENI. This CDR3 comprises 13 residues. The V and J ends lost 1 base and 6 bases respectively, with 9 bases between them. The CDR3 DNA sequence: TGTGCCAGCTCACCACAGACAGGCGATGGCTACACCTTC. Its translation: CASSPQTGDGYTF.

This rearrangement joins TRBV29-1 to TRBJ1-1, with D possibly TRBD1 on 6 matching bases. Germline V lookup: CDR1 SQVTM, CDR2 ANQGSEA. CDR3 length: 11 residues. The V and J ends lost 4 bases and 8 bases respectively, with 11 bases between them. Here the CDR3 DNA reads TGCAGCGTTGGACAGGTCCTCGAAGCTTTCTTT. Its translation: CSVGQVLEAFF.

CDR3 in DNA: TGTGCCAGCAGCCAGCCGGGCAGGGGCACTGAAGCTTTCTTT. Residues: CASSQPGRGTEAFF. The chain uses TRBV3-1 (or the pseudogene TRBV3-2) and TRBJ1-1; D may be TRBD1 (6 bases). CDR1 and CDR2 (germline): LGHDT, YNNKEL (reference sequence). The CDR3 length is 14 residues. V dropped 3 bases and J dropped 4 bases, with 12 bases sitting between them.

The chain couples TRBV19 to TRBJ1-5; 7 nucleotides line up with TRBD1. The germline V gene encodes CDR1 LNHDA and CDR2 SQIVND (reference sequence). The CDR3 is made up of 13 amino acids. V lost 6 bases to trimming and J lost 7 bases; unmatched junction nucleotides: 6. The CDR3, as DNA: TGTGCCAGTAGGGATGACAGGGCCCAGCCCCAGCATTTT. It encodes CASRDDRAQPQHF.

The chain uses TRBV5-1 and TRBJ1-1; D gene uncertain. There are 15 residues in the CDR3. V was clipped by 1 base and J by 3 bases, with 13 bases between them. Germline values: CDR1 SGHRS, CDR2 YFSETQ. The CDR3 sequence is CASSLMVGRDTEAFF. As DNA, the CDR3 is TGCGCCAGCAGCTTGATGGTGGGCCGGGACACTGAAGCTTTCTTT.

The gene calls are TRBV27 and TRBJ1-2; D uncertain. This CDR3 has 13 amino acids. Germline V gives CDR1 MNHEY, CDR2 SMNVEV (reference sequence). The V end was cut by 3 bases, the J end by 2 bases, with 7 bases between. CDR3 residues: CASSFSNNYGYTF. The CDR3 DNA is TGTGCCAGCAGTTTTTCCAACAACTATGGCTACACCTTC.

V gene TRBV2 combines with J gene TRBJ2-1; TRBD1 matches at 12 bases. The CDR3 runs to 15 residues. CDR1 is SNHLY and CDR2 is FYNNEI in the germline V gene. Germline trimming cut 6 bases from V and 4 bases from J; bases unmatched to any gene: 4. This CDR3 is CASRGDRGRYNEQFF. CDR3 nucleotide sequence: TGTGCCAGCAGGGGGGACAGGGGGCGATACAATGAGCAGTTCTTC.

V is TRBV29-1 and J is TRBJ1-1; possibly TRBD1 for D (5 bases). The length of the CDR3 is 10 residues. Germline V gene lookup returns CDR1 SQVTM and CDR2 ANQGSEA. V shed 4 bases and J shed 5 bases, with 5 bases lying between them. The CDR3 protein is CSVGGTEAFF. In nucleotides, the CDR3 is TGCAGCGTTGGGGGGACTGAAGCTTTCTTT.

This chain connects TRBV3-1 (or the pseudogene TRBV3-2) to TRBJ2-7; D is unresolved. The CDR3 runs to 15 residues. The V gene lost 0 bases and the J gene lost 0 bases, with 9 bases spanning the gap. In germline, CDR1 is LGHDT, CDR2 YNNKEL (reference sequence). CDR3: CASSQDLGSSYEQYF. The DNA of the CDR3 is TGTGCCAGCAGCCAAGATCTCGGTTCCTCCTACGAGCAGTACTTC.

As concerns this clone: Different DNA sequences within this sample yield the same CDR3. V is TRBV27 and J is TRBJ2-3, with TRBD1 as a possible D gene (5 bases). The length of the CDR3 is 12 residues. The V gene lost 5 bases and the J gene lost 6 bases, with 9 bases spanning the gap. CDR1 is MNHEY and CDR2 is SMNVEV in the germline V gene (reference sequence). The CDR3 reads CASSLSGDTQYF. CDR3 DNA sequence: TGTGCCAGCAGTCTCTCAGGGGATACGCAGTATTTT.

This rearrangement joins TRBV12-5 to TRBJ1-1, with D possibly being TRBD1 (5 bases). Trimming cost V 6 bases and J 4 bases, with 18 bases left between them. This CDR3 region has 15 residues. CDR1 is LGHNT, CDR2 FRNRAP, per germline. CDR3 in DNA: TGTGCTAGTGGGCCGCCGGGGACTTCAGGCACTGAAGCTTTCTTT. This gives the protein CASGPPGTSGTEAFF. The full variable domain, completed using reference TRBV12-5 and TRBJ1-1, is DARVTQTPRHKVTEMGQEVTMRCQPILGHNTVFWYRQTMMQGLELLAYFRNRAPLDDSGMPKDRFSAEMPDATLATLKIQPSEPRDSAVYFCASGPPGTSGTEAFFGQGTRLTVV.